This TCR beta chain is drawn from a study of blood T cells in healthy people across ages. Germline CDR1 is MNHEY and CDR2 is SVGAGI. This CDR3 spans 14 amino acids. V lost 7 bases to trimming and J lost 5 bases, with 17 bases between them. Findings of the study overall: In long-lived donors, naive CD4+ cell counts and diversity exceeded those of aged donors.

Of note for this clonotype: The target antigen is unknown.

Alongside a J-beta primer mix, a sample-barcoded 5' primer served in a second PCR lasting about 7 to 12 cycles. In TCRdb, the 5' RACE reads were re-called with MiXCR into one record per CDR3 protein. This table has some 1.5 million distinct CDR3 sequences, about 28% appearing once. The material sequenced was blood. J is TRBJ1-1 and V is TRBV6-5; the D gene is possibly TRBD1 (6 bases). This receptor was obtained from a woman in her thirties in good health. Here the CDR3 DNA reads TGTGCCAGCACCCCGCAGGGGCGGTGGACTGAAGCTTTCTTT. Translation gives CASTPQGRWTEAFF.